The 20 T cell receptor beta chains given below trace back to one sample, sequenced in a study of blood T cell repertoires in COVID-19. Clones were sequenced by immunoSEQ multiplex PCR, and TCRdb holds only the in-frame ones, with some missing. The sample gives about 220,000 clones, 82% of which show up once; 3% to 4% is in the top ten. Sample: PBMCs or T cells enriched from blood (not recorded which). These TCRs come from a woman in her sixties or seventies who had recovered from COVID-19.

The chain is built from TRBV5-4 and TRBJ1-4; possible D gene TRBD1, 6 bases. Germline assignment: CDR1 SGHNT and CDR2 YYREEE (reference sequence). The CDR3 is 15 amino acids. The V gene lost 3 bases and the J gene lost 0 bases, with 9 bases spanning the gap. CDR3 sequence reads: CASSSRGATNEKLFF. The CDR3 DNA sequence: TGTGCCAGCAGCTCCAGGGGTGCAACTAATGAAAAACTGTTTTTT.

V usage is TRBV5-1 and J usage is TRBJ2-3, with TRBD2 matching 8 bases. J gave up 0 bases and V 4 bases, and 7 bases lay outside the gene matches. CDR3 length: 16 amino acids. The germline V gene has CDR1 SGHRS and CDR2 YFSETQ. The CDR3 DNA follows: TGCGCCAGCAGCACGGGGGGGTCAGAAAGCACAGATACGCAGTATTTT. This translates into CASSTGGSESTDTQYF.

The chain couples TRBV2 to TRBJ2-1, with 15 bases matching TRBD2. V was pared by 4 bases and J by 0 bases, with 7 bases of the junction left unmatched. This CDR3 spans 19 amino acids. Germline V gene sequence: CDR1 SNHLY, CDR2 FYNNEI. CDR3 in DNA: TGTGCCAGCAGTGGGGGGACTAGCGGGAGGACCCGCTCCTACAATGAGCAGTTCTTC. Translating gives CASSGGTSGRTRSYNEQFF.

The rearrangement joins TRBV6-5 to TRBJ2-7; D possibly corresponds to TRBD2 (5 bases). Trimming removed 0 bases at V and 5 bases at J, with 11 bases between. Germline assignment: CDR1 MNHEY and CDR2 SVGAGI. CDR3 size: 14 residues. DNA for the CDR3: TGTGCCAGCAGTTACTCCGGGAAGCGGCACGAGCAGTACTTC. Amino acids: CASSYSGKRHEQYF.

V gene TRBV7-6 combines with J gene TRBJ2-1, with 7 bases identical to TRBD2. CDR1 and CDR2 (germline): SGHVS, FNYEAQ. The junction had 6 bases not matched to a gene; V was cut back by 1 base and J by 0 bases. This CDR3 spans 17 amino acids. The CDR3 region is CASSLVGTTSSYNEQFF. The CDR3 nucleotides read TGTGCCAGCAGCTTAGTTGGGACTACAAGCTCCTACAATGAGCAGTTCTTC.

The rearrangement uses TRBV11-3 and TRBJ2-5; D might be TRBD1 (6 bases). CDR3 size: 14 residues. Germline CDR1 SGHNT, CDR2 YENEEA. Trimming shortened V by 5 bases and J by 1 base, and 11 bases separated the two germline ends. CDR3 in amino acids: CASSANRAQETQYF. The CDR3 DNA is TGTGCCAGCAGCGCGAACAGGGCCCAAGAGACCCAGTACTTC.

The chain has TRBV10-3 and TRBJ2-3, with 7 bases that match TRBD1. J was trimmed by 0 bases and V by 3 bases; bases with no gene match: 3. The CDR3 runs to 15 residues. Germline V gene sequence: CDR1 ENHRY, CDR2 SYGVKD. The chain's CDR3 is CAISDRQGSTDTQYF. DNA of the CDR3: TGTGCCATCAGTGACCGACAGGGTAGCACAGATACGCAGTATTTT.

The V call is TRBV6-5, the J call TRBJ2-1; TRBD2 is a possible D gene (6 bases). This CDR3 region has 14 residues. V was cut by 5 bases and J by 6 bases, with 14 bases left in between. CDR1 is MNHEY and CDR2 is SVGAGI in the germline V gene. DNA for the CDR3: TGTGCCAGCAGTCACGGGGGTGGGGGCAATGAGCAGTTCTTC. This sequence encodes CASSHGGGGNEQFF.

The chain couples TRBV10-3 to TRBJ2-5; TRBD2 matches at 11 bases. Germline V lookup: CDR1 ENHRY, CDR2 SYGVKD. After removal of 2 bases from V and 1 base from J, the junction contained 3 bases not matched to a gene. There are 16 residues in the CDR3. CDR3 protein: CAISELAGGRQETQYF. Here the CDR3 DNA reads TGTGCCATCAGTGAGCTAGCGGGGGGACGCCAAGAGACCCAGTACTTC.

The CDR3 sequence is CASRITGELFF. CDR3 in DNA: TGTGCCAGCAGAATAACCGGGGAGCTGTTTTTT. The chain carries TRBV12-3 or TRBV12-4 and TRBJ2-2; D uncertain. This CDR3 is built from 11 residues. Trimming took 6 bases from V and 5 from J, leaving 4 bases between them.

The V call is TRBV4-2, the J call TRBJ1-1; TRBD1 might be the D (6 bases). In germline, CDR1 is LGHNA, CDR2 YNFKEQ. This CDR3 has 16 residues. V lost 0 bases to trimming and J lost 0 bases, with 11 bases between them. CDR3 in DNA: TGTGCCAGCAGCCAAGAGCTAGGACAGATGAACACTGAAGCTTTCTTT. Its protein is CASSQELGQMNTEAFF.

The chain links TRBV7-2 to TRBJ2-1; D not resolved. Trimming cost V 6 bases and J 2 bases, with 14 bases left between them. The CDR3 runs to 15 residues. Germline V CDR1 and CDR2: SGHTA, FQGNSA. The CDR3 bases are TGTGCCAGCAGTCCCACTAACCCAACCTACAATGAGCAGTTCTTC. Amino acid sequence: CASSPTNPTYNEQFF. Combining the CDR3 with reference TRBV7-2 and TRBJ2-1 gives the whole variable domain GAGVSQSPSNKVTEKGKDVELRCDPISGHTALYWYRQSLGQGLEFLIYFQGNSAPDKSGLPSDRFSAERTGGSVSTLTIQRTQQEDSAVYLCASSPTNPTYNEQFFGPGTRLTVL.

CDR3 residues: CASSKGDRGVETQYF. In nucleotides, the CDR3 is TGCGCCAGCAGCAAGGGGGACAGGGGTGTGGAGACCCAGTACTTC. The chain links TRBV5-1 to TRBJ2-5; 10 bases line up with TRBD1. V was pared by 4 bases and J by 5 bases, with 8 bases of the junction left unmatched. This CDR3 has 15 amino acids. From germline, CDR1 is SGHRS and CDR2 YFSETQ.

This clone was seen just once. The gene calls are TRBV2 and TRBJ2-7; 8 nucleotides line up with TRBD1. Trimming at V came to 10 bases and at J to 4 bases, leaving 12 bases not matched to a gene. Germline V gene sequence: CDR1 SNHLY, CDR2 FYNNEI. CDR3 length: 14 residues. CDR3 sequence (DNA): TGTGCCAATCAAAAGGAACAGGGGGTTTACGAGCAGTACTTC. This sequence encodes CANQKEQGVYEQYF.

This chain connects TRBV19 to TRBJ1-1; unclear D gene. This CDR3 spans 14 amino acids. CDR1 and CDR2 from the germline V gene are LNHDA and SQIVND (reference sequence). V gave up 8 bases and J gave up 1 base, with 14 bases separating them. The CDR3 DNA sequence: TGTGCCAGTTATCCGCCGGGTCAGAACACTGAAGCTTTCTTT. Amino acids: CASYPPGQNTEAFF.

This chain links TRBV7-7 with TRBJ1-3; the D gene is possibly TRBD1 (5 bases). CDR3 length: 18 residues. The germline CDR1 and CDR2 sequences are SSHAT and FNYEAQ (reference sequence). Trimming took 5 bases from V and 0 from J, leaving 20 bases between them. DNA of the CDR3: TGTGCCAGCAGCGCCTTTGGGGCAGAGACCCTCTCTGGAAACACCATATATTTT. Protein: CASSAFGAETLSGNTIYF.

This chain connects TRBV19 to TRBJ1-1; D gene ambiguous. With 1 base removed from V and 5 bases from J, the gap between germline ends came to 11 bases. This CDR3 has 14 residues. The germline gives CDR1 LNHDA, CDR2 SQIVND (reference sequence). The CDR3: CASSIGVVETEAFF. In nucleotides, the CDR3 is TGTGCCAGTAGTATAGGCGTTGTCGAAACTGAAGCTTTCTTT. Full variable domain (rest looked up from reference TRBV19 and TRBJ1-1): DGGITQSPKYLFRKEGQNVTLSCEQNLNHDAMYWYRQDPGQGLRLIYYSQIVNDFQKGDIAEGYSVSREKKESFPLTVTSAQKNPTAFYLCASSIGVVETEAFFGQGTRLTVV.

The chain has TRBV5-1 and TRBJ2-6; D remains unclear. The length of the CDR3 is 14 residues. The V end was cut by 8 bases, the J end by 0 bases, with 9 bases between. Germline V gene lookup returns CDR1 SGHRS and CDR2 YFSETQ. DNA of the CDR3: TGCGCCAGTAATCCGAGCTCTGGGGCCAACGTCCTGACTTTC. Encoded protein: CASNPSSGANVLTF.

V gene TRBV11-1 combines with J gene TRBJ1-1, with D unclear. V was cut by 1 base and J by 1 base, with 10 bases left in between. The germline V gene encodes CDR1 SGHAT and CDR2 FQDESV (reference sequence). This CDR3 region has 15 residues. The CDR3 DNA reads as TGTGCCAGCAGCTTAGTGGGAGCACCGAACACTGAAGCTTTCTTT. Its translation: CASSLVGAPNTEAFF. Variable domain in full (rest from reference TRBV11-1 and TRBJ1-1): EAEVAQSPRYKITEKSQAVAFWCDPISGHATLYWYRQILGQGPELLVQFQDESVVDDSQLPKDRFSAERLKGVDSTLKIQPAELGDSAMYLCASSLVGAPNTEAFFGQGTRLTVV.

The CDR3 DNA is TGTGCCAGCAGCTTATTAGGACTAGTGAACACCGGGGAGCTGTTTTTT. Amino acid sequence: CASSLLGLVNTGELFF. The J gene is TRBJ2-2, the V gene TRBV7-3; TRBD2 agrees at 7 bases. The ends lost 2 bases at V and 1 base at J; junction bases unmatched: 4. The CDR3 length is 16 residues. Germline lookup yields CDR1 SGHTA and CDR2 FQGTGA.